This T cell receptor beta chain was sequenced in a study of T cells after yellow fever vaccination. Study-level results: The study noted that FACS-sorted repertoires could contain abundant clonotypes contaminating from the bulk population.

In germline, CDR1 is KGHDR, CDR2 SFDVKD. V dropped 5 bases and J dropped 4 bases, with 11 bases sitting between them. This CDR3 has 14 amino acids. One entry per CDR3 protein results from TCRdb running MiXCR on the 5' RACE reads. This repertoire shows hundreds of thousands of distinct CDR3 sequences, 12% found once; its top ten account for 15%. A note on this clonotype: Its antigen is undetermined.

This TCR derives from a man younger than 40 who received the YFV17D yellow fever vaccine. The genes are TRBV24-1 and TRBJ2-1; D possibly corresponds to TRBD2 (5 bases). The sample was PBMCs, taken on the day of the yellow fever booster vaccination. The CDR3 loop is CATSGVGNYNEQFF. In nucleotides, the CDR3 is TGTGCCACCAGTGGGGTCGGGAATTACAATGAGCAGTTCTTC.